This T cell receptor beta chain is drawn from a study of cytomegalovirus exposure and HLA in healthy donors. Findings of the study overall: In an earlier analysis, about 87% or about 30%: the productive usage of most TCR beta V segments. HLA-A and HLA-B allele assignments for most subjects were reportedly predicted accurately using TCR beta sequences. V- and J-gene trimming in TCR beta was tied to a missense DCLRE1C variant by an analysis performed later.

The length of the CDR3 is 14 residues. J was trimmed by 3 bases and V by 6 bases; bases with no gene match: 6. Germline values: CDR1 MGHDK, CDR2 SYGVNS. As regards this clone: Antigen: not known.

Amplification used 60 Vbeta primers and 13 Jbeta primers. TCRdb's table, derived via immunoSEQ multiplex PCR, lists solely in-frame clones and lacks some. There are 100,000 to 150,000 clones in the sample; roughly 80% occur only once, and around 9.9% lies in the top ten. The rearrangement uses TRBV25-1 and TRBJ2-7, with 9 bases aligning to TRBD1. Input material: PBMCs. The sequence was collected from a man in his thirties or forties in good health and CMV-seropositive. Written as DNA, the CDR3 is TGTGCCAGCAGGTCGGACAGGGGACTCTACGAGCAGTACTTC. It encodes CASRSDRGLYEQYF.